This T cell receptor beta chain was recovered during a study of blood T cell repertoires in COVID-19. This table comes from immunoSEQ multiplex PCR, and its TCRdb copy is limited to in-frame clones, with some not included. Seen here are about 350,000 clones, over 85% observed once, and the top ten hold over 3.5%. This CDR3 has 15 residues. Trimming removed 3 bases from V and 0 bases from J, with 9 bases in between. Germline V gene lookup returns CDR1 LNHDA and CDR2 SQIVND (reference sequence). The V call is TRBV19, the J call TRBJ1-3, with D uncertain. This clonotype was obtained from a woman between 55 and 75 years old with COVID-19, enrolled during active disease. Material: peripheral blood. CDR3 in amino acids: CASSIEGLSGNTIYF. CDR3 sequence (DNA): TGTGCCAGTAGTATCGAGGGCCTCTCTGGAAACACCATATATTTT. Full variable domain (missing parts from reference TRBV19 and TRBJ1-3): DGGITQSPKYLFRKEGQNVTLSCEQNLNHDAMYWYRQDPGQGLRLIYYSQIVNDFQKGDIAEGYSVSREKKESFPLTVTSAQKNPTAFYLCASSIEGLSGNTIYFGEGSWLTVV.